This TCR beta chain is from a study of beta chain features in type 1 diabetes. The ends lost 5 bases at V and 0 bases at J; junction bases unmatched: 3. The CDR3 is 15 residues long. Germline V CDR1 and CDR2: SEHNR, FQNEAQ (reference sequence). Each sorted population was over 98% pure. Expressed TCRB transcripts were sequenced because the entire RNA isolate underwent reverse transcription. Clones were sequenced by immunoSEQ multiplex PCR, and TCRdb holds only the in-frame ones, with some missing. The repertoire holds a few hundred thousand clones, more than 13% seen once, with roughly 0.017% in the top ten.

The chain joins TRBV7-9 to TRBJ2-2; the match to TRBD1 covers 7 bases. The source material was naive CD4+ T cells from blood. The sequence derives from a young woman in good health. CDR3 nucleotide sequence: TGTGCCAGCAGCCGGGACAGTCCGAACACCGGGGAGCTGTTTTTT. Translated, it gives CASSRDSPNTGELFF.